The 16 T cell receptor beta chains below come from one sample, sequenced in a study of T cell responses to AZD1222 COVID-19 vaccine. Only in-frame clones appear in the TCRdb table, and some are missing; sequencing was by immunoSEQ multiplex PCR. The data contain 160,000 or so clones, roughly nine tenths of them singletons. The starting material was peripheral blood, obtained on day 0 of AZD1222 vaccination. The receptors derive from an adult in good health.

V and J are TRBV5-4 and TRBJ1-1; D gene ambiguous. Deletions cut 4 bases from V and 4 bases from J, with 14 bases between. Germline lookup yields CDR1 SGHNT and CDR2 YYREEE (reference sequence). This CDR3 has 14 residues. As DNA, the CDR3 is TGTGCCAGCAGCCCCTCCATCGGGAGCACTGAAGCTTTCTTT. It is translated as CASSPSIGSTEAFF.

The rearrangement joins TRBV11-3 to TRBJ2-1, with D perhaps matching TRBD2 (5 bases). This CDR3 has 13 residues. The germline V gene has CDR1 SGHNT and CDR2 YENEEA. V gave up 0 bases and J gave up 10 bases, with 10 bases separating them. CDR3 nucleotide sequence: TGTGCCAGCAGCTTAGAGGTAGCGAGCGAGCAGTTCTTC. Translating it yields CASSLEVASEQFF.

The CDR3 loop reads CASSLGQPNTEAFF. CDR3 sequence (DNA): TGCGCCAGCAGCTTGGGGCAGCCGAACACTGAAGCTTTCTTT. The rearrangement uses TRBV5-1 and TRBJ1-1; D unresolved. There are 14 residues in the CDR3. Looked up from germline, CDR1 is SGHRS and CDR2 is YFSETQ. With 0 bases removed from V and 1 base from J, the gap between germline ends came to 7 bases.

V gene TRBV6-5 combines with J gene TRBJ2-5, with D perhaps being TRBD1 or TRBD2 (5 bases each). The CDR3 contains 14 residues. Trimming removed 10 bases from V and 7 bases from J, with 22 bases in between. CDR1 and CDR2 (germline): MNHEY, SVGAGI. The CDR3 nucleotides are TGTGCCACTACCCCAGGGACCGACGTTGGGACCCAGTACTTC. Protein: CATTPGTDVGTQYF.

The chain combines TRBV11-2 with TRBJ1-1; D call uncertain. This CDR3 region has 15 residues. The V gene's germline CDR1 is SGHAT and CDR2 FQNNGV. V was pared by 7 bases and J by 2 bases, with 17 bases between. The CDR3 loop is CASTDARTANTEAFF. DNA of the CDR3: TGTGCCAGCACCGACGCCCGAACAGCTAACACTGAAGCTTTCTTT.

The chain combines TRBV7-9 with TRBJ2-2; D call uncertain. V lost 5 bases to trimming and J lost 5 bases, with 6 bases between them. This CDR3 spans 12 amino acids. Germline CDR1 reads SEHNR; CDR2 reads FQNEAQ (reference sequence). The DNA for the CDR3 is TGTGCCAGCAGCCTCAATACCGGGGAGCTGTTTTTT. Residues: CASSLNTGELFF.

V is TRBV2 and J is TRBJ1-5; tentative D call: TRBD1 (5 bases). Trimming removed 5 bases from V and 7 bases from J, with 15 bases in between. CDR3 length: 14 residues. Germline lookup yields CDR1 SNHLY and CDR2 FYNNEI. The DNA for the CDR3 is TGTGCCAGCAGTAGGGATATAGGGGTGCAGCCCCAGCATTTT. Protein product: CASSRDIGVQPQHF.

CDR3 sequence reads: CASRLTDRGNSPLHF. CDR3 DNA sequence: TGTGCCAGCAGACTTACCGACAGGGGCAATTCACCCCTCCACTTT. This sequence joins TRBV6-5 and TRBJ1-6; 8 bases fit TRBD1. The CDR3 length is 15 residues. J gave up 7 bases and V 6 bases, and 8 bases lay outside the gene matches. CDR1 and CDR2 (germline): MNHEY, SVGAGI.

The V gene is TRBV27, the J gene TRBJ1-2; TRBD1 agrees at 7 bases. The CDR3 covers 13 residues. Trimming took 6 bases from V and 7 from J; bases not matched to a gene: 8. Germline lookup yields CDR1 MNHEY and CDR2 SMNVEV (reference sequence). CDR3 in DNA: TGTGCCAGCAGAGCGGACAGGTTGGGTGGCTACACCTTC. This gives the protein CASRADRLGGYTF.

For the CDR3, the DNA is TGTGCCAGCAGTTCCTGGACTAGCGGGAGGGGGCTCGGGGAGCTGTTTTTT. This gives the protein CASSSWTSGRGLGELFF. This rearrangement joins TRBV6-2 or TRBV6-3 to TRBJ2-2; 15 bases match TRBD2. The CDR3 covers 17 residues. CDR1 and CDR2 (germline): MNHEY, SVGEGT. With V trimmed by 4 bases and J by 7 bases, 7 bases remained unmatched.

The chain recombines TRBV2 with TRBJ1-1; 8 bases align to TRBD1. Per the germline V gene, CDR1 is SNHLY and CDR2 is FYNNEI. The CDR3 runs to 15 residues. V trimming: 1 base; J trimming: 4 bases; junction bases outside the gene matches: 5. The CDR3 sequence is CASSEGRGRGTEAFF. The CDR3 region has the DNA TGTGCCAGCAGTGAAGGCAGGGGGCGCGGCACTGAAGCTTTCTTT.

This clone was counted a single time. The CDR3 region has the DNA TGCAGTGCTAGATGGCAGAATGAAGCTTTCTTT. Residues: CSARWQNEAFF. The chain has TRBV20-1 and TRBJ1-1; D unclear. Germline V gives CDR1 DFQATT, CDR2 SNEGSKA (reference sequence). The CDR3 length is 11 residues. V lost 2 bases, J lost 7 bases, and 8 bases lay in between.

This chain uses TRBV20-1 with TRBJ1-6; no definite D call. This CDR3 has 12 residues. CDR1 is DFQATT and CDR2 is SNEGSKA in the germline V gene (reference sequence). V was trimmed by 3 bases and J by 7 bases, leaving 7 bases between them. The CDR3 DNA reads TGCAGTGCTAGTAGGTCGAATTCACCCCTCCACTTT. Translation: CSASRSNSPLHF.

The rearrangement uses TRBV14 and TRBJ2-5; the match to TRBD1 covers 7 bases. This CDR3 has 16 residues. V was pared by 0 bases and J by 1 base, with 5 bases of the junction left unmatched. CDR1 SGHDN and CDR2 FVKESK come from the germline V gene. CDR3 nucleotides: TGTGCCAGCAGCCAAGAGTTTAAGGGGGCCCAAGAGACCCAGTACTTC. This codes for CASSQEFKGAQETQYF.

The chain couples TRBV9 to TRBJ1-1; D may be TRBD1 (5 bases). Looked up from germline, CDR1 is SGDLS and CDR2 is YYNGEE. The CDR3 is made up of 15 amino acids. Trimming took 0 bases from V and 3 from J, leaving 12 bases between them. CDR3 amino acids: CASSVGAGWDTEAFF. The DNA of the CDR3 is TGTGCCAGCAGCGTAGGGGCAGGGTGGGACACTGAAGCTTTCTTT.

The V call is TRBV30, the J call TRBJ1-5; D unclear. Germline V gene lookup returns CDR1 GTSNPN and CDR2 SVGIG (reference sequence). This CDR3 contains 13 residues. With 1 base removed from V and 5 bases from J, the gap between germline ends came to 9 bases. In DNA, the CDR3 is TGTGCCTGGAGTGATCGGGTGGATCAGCCCCAGCATTTT. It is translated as CAWSDRVDQPQHF.